This TCR beta chain appears in the sequencing data of a study of CD4 T cells in relation to SARS-CoV-2 and coronaviruses. As for the study in general: The HLA restriction of the shared crossreactive spike epitopes was mapped.

Unexposed donor CD4+ T cells date from about 2011-2018, before the COVID-19 pandemic. Findings and caveats of the study: Culture-expanded clones reflect memory recall rather than primary priming during culture.

Uncultured naive and memory CD4+ T cells supplied DNA for deep TCR-beta sequencing. Libraries were prepared by immunoSEQ multiplex PCR; TCRdb keeps only in-frame clonotypes and omits some of them. Of 65,000 or so clones listed, approximately 87% are singletons. Details on this clone: Its specificity is not known.

The source of this sequence is a human donor in good health. Sequencing used memory CD4+ T cells from PBMCs.

The CDR3 coding sequence is TGTGCCAGCAGCGTGGGGACTAGGAACACCGGGGAGCTGTTTTTT. Encoded protein: CASSVGTRNTGELFF. The chain employs TRBV9 and TRBJ2-2; 8 nucleotides align to TRBD2. The germline V gene has CDR1 SGDLS and CDR2 YYNGEE. V trimming: 2 bases; J trimming: 1 base; junction bases outside the gene matches: 1. This CDR3 region has 15 residues. The full variable domain, completed using reference TRBV9 and TRBJ2-2, is DSGVTQTPKHLITATGQRVTLRCSPRSGDLSVYWYQQSLDQGLQFLIQYYNGEERAKGNILERFSAQQFPDLHSELNLSSLELGDSALYFCASSVGTRNTGELFFGEGSRLTVL.